This entry lists 30 T cell receptor beta chains sequenced from one sample in a study of cytomegalovirus exposure and HLA in healthy donors. In the PCR, 60 Vbeta and 13 Jbeta primers were used. Profiling relied on immunoSEQ multiplex PCR, and the TCRdb table lists in-frame clones only, not all of them. This table holds around 200,000 clones, over 65% found once. Sequences were obtained from PBMCs. The receptor set was obtained from a man aged 40-50 years in good health and CMV-seronegative.

V is TRBV5-4 and J is TRBJ1-5, with D maybe TRBD1 (5 bases). Looked up from germline, CDR1 is SGHNT and CDR2 is YYREEE (reference sequence). The ends were cut back, 5 bases at V and 9 bases at J, with 15 bases in the middle. CDR3 length equals 13 residues. Written as DNA, the CDR3 is TGTGCCAGCAGTCCGGAGGGGATGGTGCCCCAGCATTTT. This encodes CASSPEGMVPQHF.

CDR3 protein: CASSWTGGDGYTF. The CDR3 region has the DNA TGCGCCAGCAGCTGGACAGGGGGCGATGGCTACACCTTC. V and J are TRBV5-1 and TRBJ1-2; 11 bases are shared with TRBD1. The length of the CDR3 is 13 residues. The germline V gene encodes CDR1 SGHRS and CDR2 YFSETQ. Unmatched junction bases numbered 1, after V lost 3 bases and J lost 6 bases.

V is TRBV5-1 and J is TRBJ1-2; TRBD1 matches 7 bases. The germline CDR1 and CDR2 sequences are SGHRS and YFSETQ. The J segment lost 10 bases and the V segment lost 5 bases, leaving 17 bases of the junction unmatched. CDR3 length: 15 amino acids. In DNA form, the CDR3 reads TGCGCCAGCAGACCCAGTCCCGACAGGGTCGCACCCTACACCTTC. This encodes CASRPSPDRVAPYTF.

The chain combines TRBV5-1 with TRBJ2-1; no firm D call. The length of the CDR3 is 12 residues. Germline assignment: CDR1 SGHRS and CDR2 YFSETQ. V shed 0 bases and J shed 9 bases, with 7 bases lying between them. The CDR3 sequence: CASSLERVEQFF. The CDR3 DNA sequence: TGCGCCAGCAGCTTGGAACGGGTTGAGCAGTTCTTC.

This sequence joins TRBV28 and TRBJ2-5, with 7 bases matching TRBD1. CDR3 length: 14 amino acids. The junction had 10 bases not matched to a gene; V was cut back by 3 bases and J by 9 bases. Looked up from germline, CDR1 is MDHEN and CDR2 is SYDVKM. In nucleotides, the CDR3 is TGTGCCAGCAGTTTGTCGACAGGGAAGATGCCCCAGTACTTC. Its protein is CASSLSTGKMPQYF.

This chain links TRBV7-2 with TRBJ2-7; D gene ambiguous. V was clipped by 5 bases and J by 0 bases, with 11 bases between them. Germline V CDR1 and CDR2: SGHTA, FQGNSA. The CDR3 contains 14 residues. The CDR3 region is CASSPRLGSYEQYF. Here the CDR3 DNA reads TGTGCCAGCAGCCCAAGACTGGGCTCCTACGAGCAGTACTTC.

The chain couples TRBV6-5 to TRBJ2-5, with D possibly TRBD2 on 6 matching bases. This CDR3 contains 14 residues. In germline, CDR1 is MNHEY, CDR2 SVGAGI. Deletions cut 8 bases from V and 5 bases from J, with 18 bases between. The CDR3 DNA sequence: TGTGCCAGCGCCGGGACTCAAGATGTGGAGACCCAGTACTTC. It is translated as CASAGTQDVETQYF.

There are a few counts of this clone. The genes are TRBV7-5 and TRBJ1-4; the D call TRBD1 from the table was never checked on the DNA. TRBV7-5 represents a pseudogene. CDR3 length: 14 residues. CDR3 residues: CVRSYDRGNEKLFF. In DNA form, the CDR3 reads TGTGTCAGAAGCTACGACAGGGGAAATGAAAAACTGTTTTTT.

The genes are TRBV7-8 and TRBJ2-5; 10 bases align to TRBD1. The last part of the DNA fits TRBJ2-7 better; the J call may be wrong. The CDR3 covers 15 residues. CDR1 is SGHVS, CDR2 FQNEAQ, per germline. The CDR3 protein is CASSPDRDRGYEQYF. CDR3 bases: TGTGCCAGTTCCCCCGACCGGGACAGGGGCTACGAGCAGTACTTC.

This clone was found a few times. The chain recombines TRBV28 with TRBJ2-3; D is unclear. CDR1 is MDHEN and CDR2 is SYDVKM in the germline V gene. The CDR3 is 16 amino acids. Trimming stripped 5 bases from V and 0 bases from J, with 15 bases between. CDR3 sequence: CASSVRRSPSTDTQYF. The DNA for the CDR3 is TGTGCCAGCAGTGTACGCCGTAGTCCTAGCACAGATACGCAGTATTTT. Together with reference TRBV28 and TRBJ2-3, the CDR3 gives the full variable domain: DVKVTQSSRYLVKRTGEKVFLECVQDMDHENMFWYRQDPGLGLRLIYFSYDVKMKEKGDIPEGYSVSREKKERFSLILESASTNQTSMYLCASSVRRSPSTDTQYFGPGTRLTVL.

The count of this clone is one. The rearrangement joins TRBV5-1 to TRBJ1-4, with D possibly matching TRBD1 (5 bases). This CDR3 contains 14 residues. Trimming shortened V by 0 bases and J by 7 bases, and 10 bases separated the two germline ends. The germline gives CDR1 SGHRS, CDR2 YFSETQ. CDR3 nucleotides: TGCGCCAGCAGCTTGGAGGGAAGGGGTGAAAAACTGTTTTTT. It translates to CASSLEGRGEKLFF.

This chain uses TRBV12-2 with TRBJ2-7; the D call TRBD2 from the table was never checked on the DNA. TRBV12-2 is a pseudogene locus. The CDR3 is 15 amino acids. This chain's CDR3 is CASRPRGARRHEQYF. In nucleotides, the CDR3 is TGTGCAAGTCGCCCGCGCGGGGCCAGACGGCACGAGCAGTACTTC.

V gene TRBV18 combines with J gene TRBJ2-5, with D hard to call. Between the trimmed V and J ends, which lost 2 bases and 2 bases, there was a span of 6 bases. The CDR3 is 13 residues long. The germline V gene has CDR1 KGHSH and CDR2 LQKENI. This CDR3 is CASSPSVQETQYF. As DNA, the CDR3 is TGTGCCAGCTCACCATCGGTTCAAGAGACCCAGTACTTC.

This clone has a handful of counts. In DNA, the CDR3 is TGTGCCAGCTCACAGGGGGGGCGTTGGAACACCGGGGAGCTGTTTTTT. Protein sequence: CASSQGGRWNTGELFF. The chain links TRBV18 to TRBJ2-2, with D tentatively TRBD2 (7 bases). The CDR3 sequence is 16 residues long. Looked up from germline, CDR1 is KGHSH and CDR2 is LQKENI. V was cut by 4 bases and J by 1 base, with 13 bases left in between.

The chain recombines TRBV5-1 with TRBJ2-3; 10 bases are shared with TRBD1. The CDR3 is 17 residues long. The germline CDR1 and CDR2 sequences are SGHRS and YFSETQ. V lost 6 bases to trimming and J lost 2 bases; unmatched junction nucleotides: 12. The CDR3 is CASTGQGVYTITDTQYF. The CDR3, as DNA: TGCGCCAGCACTGGACAGGGGGTATACACCATCACAGATACGCAGTATTTT.

On this clone itself: At one end the junction does not follow the germline gene, possibly because of a read error. The rearrangement links TRBV7-9 to TRBJ2-3; 10 bases match TRBD2. In germline, CDR1 is SEHNR, CDR2 FQNEAQ (reference sequence). The CDR3 runs to 15 residues. CDR3 coding DNA: TGTTCCAGCAGCTTAAGCGGGAGGGTCACAGATACGCAGTATTTT. It is translated as CSSSLSGRVTDTQYF.

The CDR3 region has the DNA TGCGCCAGCAGCCAATTTTTCGGACAGGGTACCTACGAGCAGTACTTC. Its translation is CASSQFFGQGTYEQYF. The chain employs TRBV4-3 and TRBJ2-7; 8 nucleotides match TRBD1. Per germline, CDR1 LGHNA and CDR2 YSLEER. V shed 2 bases, J shed 2 bases, and the junction held 8 bases outside the gene matches. This CDR3 has 16 residues.

The chain joins TRBV11-1 to TRBJ2-5, with TRBD2 identical over 7 bases. Germline CDR1 and CDR2: SGHAT and FQDESV (reference sequence). The V gene end was trimmed by 1 base and the J gene end by 1 base; junction bases not matched to a gene: 3. This CDR3 contains 15 residues. Here the CDR3 reads CASSLEPSGQETQYF. In DNA, the CDR3 is TGTGCCAGCAGCTTAGAGCCTAGCGGCCAAGAGACCCAGTACTTC.

The CDR3 sequence: CASSTDSGVYNEQFF. The CDR3 nucleotides read TGTGCCAGCAGTACGGACTCTGGGGTATACAATGAGCAGTTCTTC. The chain recombines TRBV27 with TRBJ2-1, with D tentatively TRBD2 (5 bases). Germline V gene sequence: CDR1 MNHEY, CDR2 SMNVEV (reference sequence). V lost 5 bases and J lost 4, with 15 bases in between. The CDR3 runs to 15 residues.

This clone was seen a single time. The chain has TRBV4-1 and TRBJ1-5; no definite D call. There are 15 residues in the CDR3. CDR1 and CDR2 (germline): MGHRA, YSYEKL. The germline V and J ends were trimmed by 0 bases and 5 bases, with 11 bases remaining between them. CDR3 in DNA: TGCGCCAGCAGCCAAGAAGTTCGGTTGTATCAGCCCCAGCATTTT. Amino acid sequence: CASSQEVRLYQPQHF.

The rearrangement joins TRBV5-5 to TRBJ1-1; 11 bases are a match to TRBD1. CDR1 and CDR2 from the germline V gene are SGHKS and YYEKEE (reference sequence). The V and J ends lost 1 base and 7 bases, in that order; junction bases with no gene match: 6. CDR3 size: 15 residues. The CDR3 DNA reads TGTGCCAGCAGCTTGCACTGGGACAGGGGGAATGAAGCTTTCTTT. It encodes CASSLHWDRGNEAFF.

As regards this clone: The junction departs from germline at one end; a sequencing error may be responsible. The chain uses TRBV9 and TRBJ1-1, with 7 bases matching TRBD1. From germline, CDR1 is SGDLS and CDR2 YYNGEE. The CDR3 totals 16 residues. Here the CDR3 reads CASSHPTGLWNTEAFF. CDR3 DNA sequence: TGTGCTAGCAGCCACCCGACAGGGCTCTGGAACACTGAAGCTTTCTTT.

The chain joins TRBV5-1 to TRBJ1-2; possible D gene TRBD1, 6 bases. Trimming took 3 bases from V and 5 from J, leaving 17 bases between them. CDR3 size: 15 residues. Germline V gene lookup returns CDR1 SGHRS and CDR2 YFSETQ. Written as DNA, the CDR3 is TGCGCCAGCAGCTCCGGGACATCGGATTCTTATGGCTACACCTTC. Protein sequence: CASSSGTSDSYGYTF.

The V call is TRBV2, the J call TRBJ1-2, with 10 nucleotides matching TRBD1. The CDR3 spans 16 residues. J lost 8 bases, V lost 0 bases, and 9 bases had no gene match. CDR1 and CDR2 from the germline V gene are SNHLY and FYNNEI. CDR3 sequence: CASSEARQGASLGYTF. The CDR3 nucleotides read TGTGCCAGCAGTGAAGCGAGACAGGGGGCGTCGCTAGGCTACACCTTC.

The chain carries TRBV27 and TRBJ2-1; 7 bases are shared with TRBD2. The CDR3 runs 13 residues. Germline V gene sequence: CDR1 MNHEY, CDR2 SMNVEV (reference sequence). The junction had 6 bases not matched to a gene; V was cut back by 5 bases and J by 8 bases. The CDR3 coding sequence is TGTGCCAGCAGTCCCAGACTAGCCCATGAGCAGTTCTTC. Translating it yields CASSPRLAHEQFF.

The chain carries TRBV7-9 and TRBJ2-7; 9 nucleotides match TRBD1. Germline V gene lookup returns CDR1 SEHNR and CDR2 FQNEAQ (reference sequence). V was pared by 4 bases and J by 8 bases, with 9 bases of the junction left unmatched. The CDR3 spans 14 residues. The CDR3 DNA reads as TGTGCCAGCAGCTATGGACAGGGGCATTTACAGCAGTACTTC. It encodes CASSYGQGHLQQYF.

V and J are TRBV6-1 and TRBJ1-3, with D hard to call. CDR1 and CDR2 (germline): MNHNS, SASEGT. The ends were cut back, 6 bases at V and 0 bases at J, with 9 bases in the middle. The CDR3 runs to 14 residues. CDR3 region: CASREGPSGNTIYF. The CDR3 nucleotides are TGTGCCAGCAGGGAGGGCCCCTCTGGAAACACCATATATTTT.

The rearrangement uses TRBV7-9 and TRBJ1-6; D remains unclear. The CDR3 spans 12 residues. Germline assignment: CDR1 SEHNR and CDR2 FQNEAQ (reference sequence). V was shortened by 5 bases and J by 5 bases, with 4 bases between the two germline ends. The CDR3 sequence: CASSPDNSPLHF. Here the CDR3 DNA reads TGTGCCAGCAGCCCTGATAATTCACCCCTCCACTTT.

The table lists this clone with a few counts. This rearrangement joins TRBV11-2 to TRBJ2-1; 12 bases are a match to TRBD2. The CDR3 sequence is 17 residues long. V gave up 5 bases and J gave up 7 bases; unmatched junction bases: 12. Germline CDR1 and CDR2: SGHAT and FQNNGV. CDR3 amino acids: CASSNRLAGVGWNEQFF. CDR3 DNA: TGTGCCAGCAGCAACCGACTAGCGGGAGTTGGTTGGAATGAGCAGTTCTTC.

This clone has a handful of counts. This CDR3 reads CASFPGTEKETQYF. The CDR3 DNA follows: TGTGCCAGCTTCCCCGGGACAGAAAAAGAGACCCAGTACTTC. The V and J genes are TRBV5-4 and TRBJ2-5; 7 bases line up with TRBD1. Unmatched junction bases numbered 9, after V lost 7 bases and J lost 3 bases. The germline V gene encodes CDR1 SGHNT and CDR2 YYREEE (reference sequence). CDR3 size: 14 residues.